This is a list of T cell receptor beta chains from one sample in a study of cytomegalovirus exposure and HLA in healthy donors. Measured with immunoSEQ multiplex PCR; TCRdb has only the in-frame clones, and not every one. The sample shows about 140,000 clones, roughly 80% of them seen only once. Sequencing was carried out using PBMCs. The origin of the receptors is a man aged 18 to 29 in good health and CMV-seronegative. Each CDR3 is given with its conserved first and last residue. Fields, in order: D gene, V gene, J gene, clone size, CDR3 DNA, CDR3 protein. The D gene is left open where the match is weak. A row's size may be missing; if present it is once, few, many or a size class.

D: .; V: TRBV7-9; J: TRBJ2-1; size: .; DNA: TGTTCCAGCAGCTTAGCCCGAGATACTTACAATGAGCAGTTCTTC; CDR3: CSSSLARDTYNEQFF
D: .; V: TRBV6-5; J: TRBJ1-3; size: .; DNA: TGTGCCAGCAGGCTGAGCTCTGGAAACACCATATATTTT; CDR3: CASRLSSGNTIYF
D: .; V: TRBV5-6; J: TRBJ1-5; size: few; DNA: TGTGCCAGCAGGAAGGAGGGGAATAGCAATCAGCCCCAGCATTTT; CDR3: CASRKEGNSNQPQHF
D: .; V: TRBV11-3; J: TRBJ1-1; size: few; DNA: TGTGCCAGCAGCTTTATTCGGAGGCAAAATAACACTGAAGCTTTCTTT; CDR3: CASSFIRRQNNTEAFF
D: TRBD1; V: TRBV2; J: TRBJ1-2; size: .; DNA: TGTGCCAGCAATGACAGGGGGCCAGGGGGCTACGCCTTC; CDR3: CASNDRGPGGYAF
D: .; V: TRBV7-9; J: TRBJ2-1; size: .; DNA: TGTTCCAGCACCCGACCGGGAGCTTACAATGAGCAGTTCTTC; CDR3: CSSTRPGAYNEQFF
D: .; V: TRBV15; J: TRBJ2-3; size: .; DNA: TGTGCCACCAAACGGGACTCCTCCACAGATACGCAGTATTTT; CDR3: CATKRDSSTDTQYF
D: .; V: TRBV28; J: TRBJ1-4; size: .; DNA: TGTGCCAGCAGTTTGGTTAGGGGACTGGTTAATGAAAAACTGTTTTTT; CDR3: CASSLVRGLVNEKLFF
D: TRBD2; V: TRBV4-3; J: TRBJ2-1; size: .; DNA: TGCGCCAGCAGCCAAGCTCCAGCGGGGGTCGACAATGAGCAGTTCTTC; CDR3: CASSQAPAGVDNEQFF
D: TRBD1; V: TRBV4-1; J: TRBJ1-1; size: .; DNA: TGCGCCAGCAGTCGCGTGACAGGGAAAATGGAAGCTTTCTTT; CDR3: CASSRVTGKMEAFF
D: TRBD1; V: TRBV6-5; J: TRBJ2-2; size: .; DNA: TGTGCCAGCAGTCAACAGGGGGTAACCGGGGAGCTGTTTTTT; CDR3: CASSQQGVTGELFF
D: .; V: TRBV6-4; J: TRBJ2-3; size: few; DNA: TGTGCCAGCAGACAACAAGGTAGCGGAGATACGCAGTATTTT; CDR3: CASRQQGSGDTQYF
D: .; V: TRBV5-1; J: TRBJ1-3; size: few; DNA: TGCGCCACCACATCAGGAGGGGACTCTGGAAACACCATATATTTT; CDR3: CATTSGGDSGNTIYF
D: TRBD1; V: TRBV2; J: TRBJ1-1; size: .; DNA: TGTGCCAGCTGGCAGGGGGCTCTGGCGAACACTGAAGCTTTCTTT; CDR3: CASWQGALANTEAFF
D: .; V: TRBV18; J: TRBJ2-1; size: .; DNA: TGTGCCAGCTCTGCGGCCCAGGGTGACAATGAGCAGTTCTTC; CDR3: CASSAAQGDNEQFF
D: .; V: TRBV7-2; J: TRBJ1-2; size: once; DNA: TGTGCCAGCAGCTTAGCGGGGGGGGCGGGCTATGGCTACACCTTC; CDR3: CASSLAGGAGYGYTF
D: .; V: TRBV5-4; J: TRBJ1-5; size: .; DNA: TGTGCCAGCAGCTTGGAAGGAGGGATCCCTCAGCCCCAGCATTTT; CDR3: CASSLEGGIPQPQHF
D: .; V: TRBV27; J: TRBJ1-4; size: .; DNA: TGTGCCAGCAGTTTAACGCAGGATGGTGGGGAAAAACTGTTTTTT; CDR3: CASSLTQDGGEKLFF
D: TRBD1; V: TRBV7-8; J: TRBJ2-1; size: .; DNA: TGTGCCAGCAGCTTGTTTCGGACAGGCAGGGGCAATGAGCAGTTCTTC; CDR3: CASSLFRTGRGNEQFF
D: TRBD1; V: TRBV11-2; J: TRBJ1-2; size: .; DNA: TGTGCCAGCAGCGGGGACAGGGGGCTTCAGTGGGGCTACACCTTC; CDR3: CASSGDRGLQWGYTF
D: .; V: TRBV7-6; J: TRBJ2-7; size: once; DNA: TGTGCCAGCAGCTTGTTTGGGGCAGGGGATATCCTCACTCGCCACGAGCAGTACTTC; CDR3: CASSLFGAGDILTRHEQYF
D: TRBD1; V: TRBV4-3; J: TRBJ2-5; size: .; DNA: TGCGCCAGCAGCCGAAGACTTCTGGGACAGGGATTATTAGAGACCCAGTACTTC; CDR3: CASSRRLLGQGLLETQYF
D: TRBD1; V: TRBV7-2; J: TRBJ1-1; size: .; DNA: TGTGCCAGCAGCTTATCTCGAACAGGGGGAAGGAACACTGAAGCTTTCTTT; CDR3: CASSLSRTGGRNTEAFF
D: .; V: TRBV5-1; J: TRBJ2-6; size: once; DNA: TGCGCCAGCAGCCTCCCCGCGGCCGGGGCCAACGTCCTGACTTTC; CDR3: CASSLPAAGANVLTF
D: .; V: TRBV29-1; J: TRBJ1-1; size: .; DNA: TGCAGCGTCCGCGCAGGCGATTCGAACACTGAAGCTTTCTTT; CDR3: CSVRAGDSNTEAFF
D: TRBD1; V: TRBV11-2; J: TRBJ2-7; size: .; DNA: TGTGCCAGCAGCCAAGCCCGGGACAGGACCTACGAGCAGTACTTC; CDR3: CASSQARDRTYEQYF
D: TRBD1; V: TRBV27; J: TRBJ1-2; size: .; DNA: TGTGCCAGCAAGTCGGGACAGCCTAGCTATGGCTACACCTTC; CDR3: CASKSGQPSYGYTF
D: .; V: TRBV19; J: TRBJ1-5; size: .; DNA: TGTGCCAGTAGTATACGCTCAGGGAGCAATCAGCCCCAGCATTTT; CDR3: CASSIRSGSNQPQHF
D: TRBD1; V: TRBV25-1; J: TRBJ2-7; size: .; DNA: TGTGCCAGCAGTGGGGGACAGGGGGCTTACGAGCAGTACTTC; CDR3: CASSGGQGAYEQYF
D: TRBD1; V: TRBV15; J: TRBJ1-2; size: .; DNA: TGTGCCACCAGCAGAGGGAGGGGGCCTGGCTACACCTTC; CDR3: CATSRGRGPGYTF
D: .; V: TRBV15; J: TRBJ2-6; size: once; DNA: TGTGCCACCAGCAGAGTAACAGGGAACTCTGGGGCCAACGTCCTGACTTTC; CDR3: CATSRVTGNSGANVLTF
D: TRBD1; V: TRBV10-2; J: TRBJ1-1; size: .; DNA: TGCGCCAGCCGAACAGGGGCGGCAGAAGCTTTCTTT; CDR3: CASRTGAAEAFF
D: .; V: TRBV5-1; J: TRBJ1-6; size: few; DNA: TGCGCCAGCAGCTTGGAGGGAGGTTCACCCCTCCACTTT; CDR3: CASSLEGGSPLHF
D: TRBD1; V: TRBV6-5; J: TRBJ1-2; size: .; DNA: TGTGCCAGCAGAAATCGACAGGGGTTCTTGCATGGCTACACCTTC; CDR3: CASRNRQGFLHGYTF
D: .; V: TRBV5-1; J: TRBJ1-4; size: few; DNA: TGCGCCAGCACTGGGTTGTCCGGCGGGTATGAAAAACTGTTTTTT; CDR3: CASTGLSGGYEKLFF
D: .; V: TRBV5-1; J: TRBJ2-3; size: .; DNA: TGCGCCAGCAGCTTGGCCCTTAGCACAGATACGCAGTATTTT; CDR3: CASSLALSTDTQYF
D: TRBD1; V: TRBV7-9; J: TRBJ1-1; size: .; DNA: TGTTCCAGCAGCCCTGGGACAGGGGGCTTGGGAGACACTGAAGCTTTCTTT; CDR3: CSSSPGTGGLGDTEAFF
D: .; V: TRBV5-4; J: TRBJ2-3; size: .; DNA: TGTGCCAGCAGCCGACAACGGGGGGCGGACACAGATACGCAGTATTTT; CDR3: CASSRQRGADTDTQYF
D: .; V: TRBV5-6; J: TRBJ1-1; size: .; DNA: TGTGCCAGCAGCGGGGAAGGGGGTGCGAACACTGAAGCTTTCTTT; CDR3: CASSGEGGANTEAFF
D: .; V: TRBV6-1; J: TRBJ1-2; size: .; DNA: TGTGCCAGCAGGTGGGCAGCCACGGATGGCTACACCTTC; CDR3: CASRWAATDGYTF
D: .; V: TRBV5-1; J: TRBJ2-3; size: .; DNA: TGCGCCAGCAGCTTGGTTTTTCCCCTTTTAGGCACAGATACGCAGTATTTT; CDR3: CASSLVFPLLGTDTQYF
D: .; V: TRBV5-4; J: TRBJ1-1; size: .; DNA: TGTGCCAGCAGCTTGGCCGGAGTGTACCTGAACACTGAAGCTTTCTTT; CDR3: CASSLAGVYLNTEAFF
D: .; V: TRBV6-1; J: TRBJ2-5; size: few; DNA: TGTGCCAGCAGACTCGCGGAGACCCAGTACTTC; CDR3: CASRLAETQYF
D: .; V: TRBV7-9; J: TRBJ2-5; size: few; DNA: TGTGCCAGCAGCTTAACTGCCTCCGAGACCCAGTACTTC; CDR3: CASSLTASETQYF
D: .; V: TRBV29-1; J: TRBJ2-5; size: .; DNA: TGCAGCGGAAACTGGTTAGAGACCCAGTACTTC; CDR3: CSGNWLETQYF
D: .; V: TRBV30; J: TRBJ1-2; size: .; DNA: TGTGCCTGGAGTGTAGGTATCCTTACGGGAGGCTACACCTTC; CDR3: CAWSVGILTGGYTF
D: .; V: TRBV7-2; J: TRBJ1-4; size: few; DNA: TGTGCCAGCAGCTCAGGGGTCTTGGGTGAAAAACTGTTTTTT; CDR3: CASSSGVLGEKLFF
D: TRBD1; V: TRBV7-6; J: TRBJ1-1; size: .; DNA: TGTGCCAGCAGCTACAACAGGGGTGGAGACACTGAAGCTTTCTTT; CDR3: CASSYNRGGDTEAFF
D: .; V: TRBV19; J: TRBJ1-1; size: once; DNA: TGTGCCAGTAGTATAACCCCTCAGGGTGAAGCTTTCTTT; CDR3: CASSITPQGEAFF
D: .; V: TRBV30; J: TRBJ2-2; size: .; DNA: TGTGCCTGGAGTCAGGCCGGGGAGCTGTTTTTT; CDR3: CAWSQAGELFF
D: .; V: TRBV7-2; J: TRBJ1-1; size: once; DNA: TGTGCCAGCAGCGAACTACGGGATGAAGCTTTCTTT; CDR3: CASSELRDEAFF
D: .; V: TRBV27; J: TRBJ2-2; size: .; DNA: TGTGCCAGCAGTCCTTCGAACACCGGGGAGCTGTTTTTT; CDR3: CASSPSNTGELFF
D: TRBD1; V: TRBV11-2; J: TRBJ1-1; size: .; DNA: TGTGCCAGCAGCACCCCCGGGACAGAGGAAGCTTTCTTT; CDR3: CASSTPGTEEAFF
D: .; V: TRBV9; J: TRBJ2-6; size: .; DNA: TGTGCCAGCAGCGTAGCTGGCAGTACTAGCTCTGGGGCCAACGTCCTGACTTTC; CDR3: CASSVAGSTSSGANVLTF
D: .; V: TRBV2; J: TRBJ1-2; size: .; DNA: TGTGCCAGCAGTGACTCGAGACGTGGGGGGGGCGGCTATGGCTACACCTTC; CDR3: CASSDSRRGGGGYGYTF